This entry lists 21 T cell receptor beta chains sequenced from one sample in a study of T cells after yellow fever vaccination. TCRdb analysed the 5' RACE reads with MiXCR anew, one entry per CDR3 protein. This table holds some 15,000 distinct CDR3 sequences, about 7.3% found once. Sequences were derived from PBMCs, either bulk or a sorted T-cell subset (CD4+, CD8+, memory, or dextramer-sorted; not recorded which), sampled on the day of the yellow fever booster vaccination. These receptors came from a man aged 18 to 30 who received the YFV17D yellow fever vaccine.

Many counts were recorded for this clonotype. The V call is TRBV27, the J call TRBJ1-3; D uncertain. V lost 2 bases and J 0 bases, leaving 11 bases between the germline ends. This CDR3 region has 16 residues. Germline CDR1 reads MNHEY; CDR2 reads SMNVEV (reference sequence). CDR3 sequence: CASSLNWVASGNTIYF. CDR3 bases: TGTGCCAGCAGTTTAAATTGGGTAGCCTCTGGAAACACCATATATTTT.

In this sample, this clonotype turned up many times. The chain links TRBV30 to TRBJ2-5; D remains ambiguous. CDR3 length equals 11 residues. Germline V gives CDR1 GTSNPN, CDR2 SVGIG (reference sequence). V lost 3 bases and J 5 bases, leaving 7 bases between the germline ends. CDR3 sequence reads: CAWSPRETQYF. For the CDR3, the DNA is TGTGCCTGGAGCCCAAGGGAGACCCAGTACTTC.

By share, this clonotype counts as medium-sized. This rearrangement joins TRBV5-1 to TRBJ1-5; TRBD1 is a possible D gene (5 bases). Germline CDR1 SGHRS, CDR2 YFSETQ. V was trimmed by 4 bases and J by 3 bases, leaving 14 bases between them. The CDR3 length is 15 residues. The CDR3 DNA reads TGCGCCAGCAGCATAGAGGGGCTCCTCAATCAGCCCCAGCATTTT. It is translated as CASSIEGLLNQPQHF.

Many counts were recorded for this clonotype. The rearrangement links TRBV20-1 to TRBJ1-1, with D unclear. The CDR3 length is 11 residues. V lost 5 bases to trimming and J lost 1 base, with 5 bases between them. Looked up from germline, CDR1 is DFQATT and CDR2 is SNEGSKA (reference sequence). CDR3 amino acids: CSACSNTEAFF. The CDR3 nucleotides read TGCAGTGCTTGCTCGAACACTGAAGCTTTCTTT.

This clonotype was detected ten times or more. The genes are TRBV20-1 and TRBJ2-1, with D uncertain. Looked up from germline, CDR1 is DFQATT and CDR2 is SNEGSKA (reference sequence). The V end was cut by 6 bases, the J end by 0 bases, with 18 bases between. The CDR3 length is 16 residues. CDR3 bases: TGCAGTGCCTTACCCACGAGCCAGAGCTCCTACAATGAGCAGTTCTTC. Its protein product is CSALPTSQSSYNEQFF.

The table lists this clonotype with many counts. The chain combines TRBV6-6 with TRBJ2-5, with a possible D match to TRBD2 (7 bases). The CDR3 runs 15 residues. Germline V lookup: CDR1 MNHNY, CDR2 SVGAGI (reference sequence). V was shortened by 1 base and J by 0 bases, with 9 bases between the two germline ends. The CDR3 protein is CASSYWEGDQETQYF. DNA for the CDR3: TGTGCCAGCAGTTACTGGGAGGGGGACCAAGAGACCCAGTACTTC.

Ten or more counts support this clonotype. CDR3 residues: CASSSLRDTNYGYTF. The CDR3 region has the DNA TGTGCCAGCAGCTCCCTCAGGGACACTAACTATGGCTACACCTTC. V gene TRBV11-1 combines with J gene TRBJ1-2, with D perhaps TRBD1 (6 bases). CDR1 and CDR2 from the germline V gene are SGHAT and FQDESV (reference sequence). V lost 4 bases and J lost 0, with 12 bases in between. The CDR3 length is 15 residues.

The table lists this clonotype with many counts. The rearrangement links TRBV7-2 to TRBJ1-1, with D uncertain. Germline V gives CDR1 SGHTA, CDR2 FQGNSA. V was clipped by 1 base and J by 8 bases, with 11 bases between them. The CDR3 loop spans 13 amino acids. The CDR3 loop is CASSLVVIPEAFF. CDR3 coding DNA: TGTGCCAGCAGCTTAGTCGTCATTCCCGAAGCTTTCTTT.

The table lists this clonotype with many counts. The V call is TRBV24-1, the J call TRBJ2-2; 7 bases are shared with TRBD1. The CDR3 spans 17 residues. In germline, CDR1 is KGHDR, CDR2 SFDVKD. V gave up 9 bases and J gave up 1 base; unmatched junction bases: 13. This CDR3 reads CATQGVGPGGNTGELFF. The CDR3 region has the DNA TGTGCCACCCAAGGCGTCGGGCCAGGGGGGAACACCGGGGAGCTGTTTTTT.

This clonotype showed up many times. The chain has TRBV15 and TRBJ2-1; D call uncertain. The V gene's germline CDR1 is LNHNV and CDR2 YYDKDF (reference sequence). V was cut by 0 bases and J by 2 bases, with 5 bases left in between. This CDR3 comprises 14 residues. CDR3 sequence reads: CATSRDPTYNEQFF. The CDR3 nucleotides are TGTGCCACCAGCAGAGATCCGACCTACAATGAGCAGTTCTTC.

This clonotype was seen many times. The chain links TRBV5-1 to TRBJ1-6; 8 bases line up with TRBD1. V gave up 1 base and J gave up 10 bases; unmatched junction bases: 16. Germline CDR1 and CDR2: SGHRS and YFSETQ. The CDR3 is 18 amino acids. The CDR3 DNA reads as TGCGCCAGCAGCTTGTCAGACACAGGGGGTCTCCTTGGCTCACCCCTCCACTTT. It codes for CASSLSDTGGLLGSPLHF.

Only one count was recorded for this clonotype. The chain combines TRBV25-1 with TRBJ1-4; D is undetermined. Germline V gene data show CDR1 as MGHDK and CDR2 as SYGVNS. The CDR3 covers 15 residues. Trimming took off 3 bases at V and 0 bases at J, with 8 bases between the two ends. The CDR3 spells CASSDHGATNEKLFF. The CDR3 region has the DNA TGTGCCAGCAGTGATCACGGGGCAACTAATGAAAAACTGTTTTTT.

This clonotype was found many times. The chain recombines TRBV27 with TRBJ2-1; D ambiguous. The CDR3 is 14 amino acids. Deletions cut 3 bases from V and 7 bases from J, with 13 bases between. CDR1 is MNHEY and CDR2 is SMNVEV in the germline V gene (reference sequence). Written as DNA, the CDR3 is TGTGCCAGCAGTTTGAAGTGGGCGGCGAATGAGCAGTTCTTC. This codes for CASSLKWAANEQFF.

The sample holds many counts of this clonotype. The V call is TRBV20-1, the J call TRBJ2-1; D uncertain. The CDR3 runs 14 residues. Trimming shortened V by 0 bases and J by 9 bases, and 15 bases separated the two germline ends. Per germline, CDR1 DFQATT and CDR2 SNEGSKA (reference sequence). The CDR3 loop reads CSAREVVYVAEQFF. In DNA form, the CDR3 reads TGCAGTGCTAGAGAGGTTGTGTATGTTGCTGAGCAGTTCTTC.

This clonotype counts as medium-sized. The chain has TRBV7-9 and TRBJ2-3, with D possibly matching TRBD1 (5 bases). The V gene lost 6 bases and the J gene lost 7 bases, with 11 bases spanning the gap. This CDR3 contains 12 residues. Germline loops: CDR1 SEHNR, CDR2 FQNEAQ (reference sequence). The CDR3 loop is CASSIDRNTQYF. In DNA, the CDR3 is TGTGCCAGCAGTATTGACAGAAATACGCAGTATTTT.

This clonotype was seen many times. The J gene is TRBJ1-2, the V gene TRBV6-2 or TRBV6-3, with D unresolved. Germline lookup yields CDR1 MNHEY and CDR2 SVGEGT. The V end was cut by 5 bases, the J end by 4 bases, with 17 bases between. CDR3 length: 15 residues. CDR3 nucleotides: TGTGCCAGCAGTCACCCCCGAGGACGGCTCTATGGCTACACCTTC. As protein: CASSHPRGRLYGYTF.

This clonotype was recorded at least ten times. The genes are TRBV27 and TRBJ2-7; D remains ambiguous. The CDR3 extends over 13 amino acids. The V gene lost 2 bases and the J gene lost 0 bases, with 5 bases spanning the gap. Germline assignment: CDR1 MNHEY and CDR2 SMNVEV (reference sequence). The CDR3 loop is CASSLGGSYEQYV. The CDR3 DNA follows: TGTGCCAGCAGTTTAGGTGGCTCCTACGAGCAGTACGTC.

This clonotype came up many times. J is TRBJ1-2 and V is TRBV7-2; no reliable D call. The CDR3 consists of 12 residues. Germline CDR1 reads SGHTA; CDR2 reads FQGNSA. Between the trimmed V and J ends, which lost 2 bases and 6 bases, there was a span of 7 bases. CDR3 coding DNA: TGTGCCAGCAGCTTACTTTGGGATGGCTACACCTTC. Translated, it gives CASSLLWDGYTF.

This clonotype was recorded many times. The rearrangement uses TRBV24-1 and TRBJ1-2; D ambiguous. CDR1 is KGHDR and CDR2 is SFDVKD in the germline V gene. The V and J ends lost 9 bases and 6 bases respectively, with 10 bases between them. The CDR3 covers 11 residues. The CDR3 DNA sequence: TGTGCCACCCAACCTGGAGATGGCTACACCTTC. This encodes CATQPGDGYTF.

This clonotype is termed medium-sized. The chain uses TRBV20-1 and TRBJ2-3, with a weak D call TRBD2 (6 bases). Germline-derived CDR1 and CDR2 are DFQATT and SNEGSKA (reference sequence). V was cut by 3 bases and J by 2 bases, with 9 bases left in between. The CDR3 has 13 residues. CDR3 in amino acids: CSASGGYTDTQYF. The CDR3 DNA reads TGCAGTGCTAGCGGGGGTTACACAGATACGCAGTATTTT.

In this sample, this clonotype turned up many times. The chain joins TRBV5-1 to TRBJ1-6, with D perhaps matching TRBD1 (5 bases). CDR1 is SGHRS and CDR2 is YFSETQ in the germline V gene. This CDR3 contains 16 residues. V lost 0 bases and J lost 9, with 16 bases in between. The CDR3 DNA sequence: TGCGCCAGCAGCTTGGAAGGCAGGGTCGAGATTTCACCCCTCCACTTT. It specifies CASSLEGRVEISPLHF.